This TCR beta chain comes out of a study of CD8 T cells in ankylosing spondylitis. The study's findings and limits: Matched ankylosing spondylitis synovial fluid reportedly contained a significantly enriched population of disease-linked clones.

Comment on this clonotype: Its antigen is unknown. A junction end diverges from the germline sequence, so it may reflect a read error.

TCRdb processed the 5' RACE reads anew with MiXCR; each CDR3 protein has one entry. The profile shows 150,000 to 200,000 distinct CDR3 sequences, under 35% of them singletons. Germline assignment: CDR1 DFQATT and CDR2 SNEGSKA (reference sequence). The CDR3 covers 14 residues. This receptor was taken from a male donor with ankylosing spondylitis. The genes are TRBV20-1 and TRBJ2-7, with TRBD1 matching 12 bases. The material sequenced was synovial fluid, either unsorted or a sorted T cell fraction (not recorded which). The DNA of the CDR3 is TGCAGTGTTAGAGTGGGACAGGGGGCGCGTGAGCAGTACTTC. This codes for CSVRVGQGAREQYF.